A single sample is the source of the 15 T cell receptor beta chains below, sequenced in a study of cytomegalovirus exposure and HLA in healthy donors. In the PCR, 60 Vbeta and 13 Jbeta primers were used. The protocol was immunoSEQ multiplex PCR, while the TCRdb copy is restricted to in-frame clones and leaves out a portion. The sample contains about 89,000 clones, around a tenth of which appear only once. The specimen was PBMCs. Every receptor here comes from a man aged 50 to 59 in good health and CMV-seropositive.

V usage is TRBV5-1 and J usage is TRBJ1-2; no reliable D call. The V and J ends lost 3 bases and 8 bases respectively, with 17 bases between them. CDR1 SGHRS and CDR2 YFSETQ come from the germline V gene. The CDR3 has 14 amino acids. CDR3 in amino acids: CASSSGSAQRGYTF. DNA for the CDR3: TGCGCCAGCAGCTCCGGTTCCGCCCAGCGGGGCTACACCTTC. Based on the CDR3 plus reference TRBV5-1 and TRBJ1-2, the full variable domain is KAGVTQTPRYLIKTRGQQVTLSCSPISGHRSVSWYQQTPGQGLQFLFEYFSETQRNKGNFPGRFSGRQFSNSRSEMNVSTLELGDSALYLCASSSGSAQRGYTFGSGTRLTVV.

This clone was seen more than once but under ten times. In DNA, the CDR3 is TGCAGCGTTGATCCGGGTTACAATGAGCAGTTCTTC. Translating gives CSVDPGYNEQFF. The V call is TRBV29-1, the J call TRBJ2-1; the D is unclear. V was cut by 3 bases and J by 4 bases, with 7 bases left in between. CDR3 size: 12 residues. Germline values: CDR1 SQVTM, CDR2 ANQGSEA.

The rearrangement joins TRBV28 to TRBJ1-1, with D possibly TRBD1 on 5 matching bases. The CDR3 sequence is 14 residues long. Germline CDR1 MDHEN, CDR2 SYDVKM. V gave up 6 bases and J gave up 4 bases, with 15 bases separating them. CDR3 sequence: CASRYAPGSTEAFF. The CDR3 bases are TGTGCCAGCAGGTACGCCCCAGGGTCCACTGAAGCTTTCTTT.

This clone showed up many times. The J gene is TRBJ1-2, the V gene TRBV6-5, with 8 positions matching TRBD1. Germline CDR1 and CDR2: MNHEY and SVGAGI. CDR3 length: 13 amino acids. The V gene end was trimmed by 6 bases and the J gene end by 6 bases; junction bases not matched to a gene: 6. The CDR3 protein is CASRPGTGDGYTF. CDR3 sequence (DNA): TGTGCCAGCAGACCAGGGACAGGAGATGGCTACACCTTC.

This clone was seen repeatedly, ten times or more. The rearrangement uses TRBV5-1 and TRBJ1-6, with 10 bases matching TRBD1. CDR1 is SGHRS and CDR2 is YFSETQ in the germline V gene. V lost 4 bases to trimming and J lost 8 bases; unmatched junction nucleotides: 9. This CDR3 contains 16 residues. The CDR3 protein is CASSPDRGSSYSPLHF. The DNA for the CDR3 is TGCGCCAGCAGCCCGGACAGGGGGTCGTCCTATTCACCCCTCCACTTT.

This clone was seen a handful of times. This chain links TRBV30 with TRBJ2-1; D gene uncertain. V dropped 3 bases and J dropped 0 bases, with 12 bases sitting between them. Germline V CDR1 and CDR2: GTSNPN, SVGIG (reference sequence). The CDR3 covers 15 residues. CDR3 residues: CAWRGVPSSYNEQFF. CDR3 in DNA: TGTGCCTGGAGAGGAGTTCCCAGCTCCTACAATGAGCAGTTCTTC. Full variable domain (remainder filled in from reference TRBV30 and TRBJ2-1): SQTIHQWPATLVQPVGSPLSLECTVEGTSNPNLYWYRQAAGRGLQLLFYSVGIGQISSEVPQNLSASRPQDRQFILSSKKLLLSDSGFYLCAWRGVPSSYNEQFFGPGTRLTVL.

The chain recombines TRBV28 with TRBJ2-6, with 8 bases that match TRBD1. The germline CDR1 and CDR2 sequences are MDHEN and SYDVKM. V gave up 5 bases and J gave up 2 bases; unmatched junction bases: 2. The CDR3 length is 15 residues. Here the CDR3 DNA reads TGTGCCAGCAGTCTGACAGGGGCTGGGGCCAACGTCCTGACTTTC. It is translated as CASSLTGAGANVLTF.

The V gene is TRBV19, the J gene TRBJ1-5, with a tentative D call TRBD1 (5 bases). The germline V and J ends were trimmed by 4 bases and 6 bases, with 13 bases remaining between them. There are 14 residues in the CDR3. Germline assignment: CDR1 LNHDA and CDR2 SQIVND (reference sequence). This CDR3 reads CASSKSGIVQPQHF. The CDR3 DNA reads as TGTGCCAGTAGTAAATCAGGGATCGTTCAGCCCCAGCATTTT.

This clone has more than one count but fewer than ten. The chain is built from TRBV7-9 and TRBJ2-5, with no clear D. The germline V and J ends were trimmed by 3 bases and 2 bases, with 7 bases remaining between them. The CDR3 is 13 residues long. Germline V lookup: CDR1 SEHNR, CDR2 FQNEAQ (reference sequence). In nucleotides, the CDR3 is TGTGCCAGCAGCTTTCGTCAGCAAGAGACCCAGTACTTC. Translated, it gives CASSFRQQETQYF.

This clone was seen a few times. V usage is TRBV27 and J usage is TRBJ1-1; D is unresolved. Germline V lookup: CDR1 MNHEY, CDR2 SMNVEV (reference sequence). V was pared by 2 bases and J by 1 base, with 8 bases between. This CDR3 contains 14 residues. CDR3 residues: CASSLGSGNTEAFF. As DNA, the CDR3 is TGTGCCAGCAGTTTAGGGAGTGGGAACACTGAAGCTTTCTTT.

This clone turned up a few times. The genes are TRBV7-3 and TRBJ2-4; TRBD2 is a possible D gene (6 bases). Looked up from germline, CDR1 is SGHTA and CDR2 is FQGTGA. V lost 5 bases, J lost 4 bases, and 12 bases lay in between. This CDR3 comprises 14 residues. The DNA for the CDR3 is TGTGCCAGCAGCGAGGCCGGGGGAAAAAACATTCAGTACTTC. Its translation is CASSEAGGKNIQYF.

The V and J genes are TRBV6-1 and TRBJ2-3, with 8 bases identical to TRBD2. The CDR3 consists of 14 residues. Germline-derived CDR1 and CDR2 are MNHNS and SASEGT. V trimming: 8 bases; J trimming: 2 bases; junction bases outside the gene matches: 6. CDR3 amino acids: CASAIAGLTDTQYF. The DNA for the CDR3 is TGTGCCAGCGCGATAGCGGGACTCACAGATACGCAGTATTTT.

This chain uses TRBV5-1 with TRBJ1-1, with TRBD1 matching 10 bases. Trimming at V came to 2 bases and at J to 5 bases, leaving 9 bases not matched to a gene. Germline CDR1 reads SGHRS; CDR2 reads YFSETQ. This CDR3 spans 16 amino acids. CDR3 sequence: CASSFRTGGEGTEAFF. The CDR3 nucleotides are TGCGCCAGCAGCTTCCGGACAGGGGGAGAGGGGACTGAAGCTTTCTTT. Supplemented by reference TRBV5-1 and TRBJ1-1, the full variable domain reads KAGVTQTPRYLIKTRGQQVTLSCSPISGHRSVSWYQQTPGQGLQFLFEYFSETQRNKGNFPGRFSGRQFSNSRSEMNVSTLELGDSALYLCASSFRTGGEGTEAFFGQGTRLTVV.

This clone was counted only a few times. Here the CDR3 DNA reads TGCGCCAGCAGTCAATCCCCCGGTCAGCGGGACGCAGATACGCAGTATTTT. It yields the protein CASSQSPGQRDADTQYF. The chain links TRBV23-1 to TRBJ2-3; 7 nucleotides align to TRBD2. TRBV23-1 is an ORF for which the function is uncertain. The V segment lost 0 bases and the J segment 4 bases; nucleotides outside the gene matches: 10. The CDR3 runs 17 residues.

This rearrangement joins TRBV5-6 to TRBJ2-1; TRBD2 agrees at 7 bases. The CDR3 covers 16 residues. Germline V gives CDR1 SGHDT, CDR2 YYEEEE. J was trimmed by 0 bases and V by 5 bases; bases with no gene match: 8. In DNA, the CDR3 is TGTGCCAGCAGACGGACTAGTTTAAGCTCCTACAATGAGCAGTTCTTC. Translation gives CASRRTSLSSYNEQFF.